This T cell receptor beta chain was found in a study of OX40 agonist ivuxolimab in advanced cancers. Study as a whole: From about 23 to 85 years was the age range, with a mean of approximately 58 years, and about 83% were male.

The protocol was immunoSEQ multiplex PCR, while the TCRdb copy is restricted to in-frame clones and leaves out a portion. The data contain about 92,000 clones, over 75% of them seen just once; the ten biggest clones take up 0.25% to 0.35%. CDR1 is SGHTA and CDR2 is FQGNSA in the germline V gene. The CDR3 is 15 residues long. J lost 3 bases, V lost 4 bases, and 3 bases had no gene match. With baseline, cycle 4 day 1, and cycle 7 day 1 as timepoints, blood was sampled. The chain employs TRBV7-2 and TRBJ2-1, with 10 bases lining up with TRBD2. This TCR was recovered from an adult with an advanced solid tumor such as melanoma, head and neck, liver or kidney cancer. Sample: CD4+ or CD8+ T cells sorted from blood, taken in a trial of the OX40 agonist ivuxolimab. The CDR3 sequence is CASSSLAGVYNEQFF. CDR3 DNA: TGTGCCAGCAGCTCTCTAGCGGGAGTCTACAATGAGCAGTTCTTC.